Included here is one T cell receptor (beta chain) sequence, with context. Its antigen is undetermined. This is likely a read error, given that the CDR3 carries no conserved phenylalanine or tryptophan at its end. The DNA is left out, because the CDR3 cannot be placed on it with certainty; the CDR3 is given as TCRdb lists it. This entry is derived from a study of T cell responses to AZD1222 COVID-19 vaccine. Repertoires were generated with immunoSEQ multiplex PCR, while TCRdb's copy carries only in-frame clones and drops some. The sample consists of some 150,000 clones, 88% of them appearing once. The germline V gene encodes CDR1 SGHNT and CDR2 YENEEA. The CDR3 is 12 residues long, ends included. General observations from the study: Clonal diversity was possibly underestimated; the donors were predominantly white British and more often female. Two doses of AZD1222 preceded a rise in Spike-specific TCR breadth and depth.

Sequencing used peripheral blood, obtained 28 days after the second dose of the MenACWY control vaccine. This chain connects TRBV11-3 to TRBJ1-2; TRBD1, as called in the table, went unchecked against the DNA. This receptor was obtained from an adult who received the MenACWY meningococcal vaccine as a control. This chain's CDR3 is CASPTPGTESWG.